This TCR beta chain was captured in a study of cytomegalovirus exposure and HLA in healthy donors. On the study more broadly: Earlier findings included about 120 million unique TCR beta sequences obtained from 150 million to 200 million T cells.

CDR1 and CDR2 (germline): SNHLY, FYNNEI. This CDR3 has 13 amino acids. Trimming removed 5 bases at V and 1 base at J, with 9 bases between. Sampled while nominally healthy, donors likely had unrecorded immune exposures. PCR used 60 Vbeta primers and 13 Jbeta primers. TCRdb's copy holds only in-frame clones and misses some; the assay was immunoSEQ multiplex PCR. This table has fewer than 150,000 clones, 75% to 85% appearing once. The chain combines TRBV2 with TRBJ2-7; D might be TRBD2 (5 bases). This sequence was found in a man in his forties in good health and CMV-seronegative. Sequenced input: PBMCs. CDR3 sequence reads: CASSPRGSYEQYF. The CDR3, as DNA: TGTGCCAGCAGTCCCCGGGGTTCCTACGAGCAGTACTTC.